One TCR beta chain is described in this entry. Its antigen is unidentified. The CDR3 extends 3 residues past the end of the read, so its final part is completed from the germline J gene. The data stem from a study of Tregs in tolerant kidney transplant recipients. Study-wide results and caveats: For some patients, primers changed over time, blocking nucleotide-level comparison. The most relevant donor-specific Treg TCRbeta repertoire apparently came from expansion with activated donor B cells.

Germline assignment: CDR1 MNHEY and CDR2 SVGEGT. V lost 6 bases and J lost 5; bases outside the gene matches: 8. CDR3 size: 15 residues. The protocol was immunoSEQ multiplex PCR, while the TCRdb copy is restricted to in-frame clones and leaves out a portion. The data include approximately 31,000 clones; the top ten clones carry approximately 8.1%. The clonotype comes from a human donor who received a combined kidney and bone marrow transplant. The source material was CD8+ T cells from blood, sampled before the transplant. The rearrangement links TRBV6-2 or TRBV6-3 to TRBJ2-1; 9 bases match TRBD2. The sequenced part of the CDR3 DNA is TGTGCCAGCAGCATAGCGGGAGAAGTTCACAATGAG. It is translated as CASSIAGEVHNE. The CDR3 reads in full as CASSIAGEVHNEQFF.